These 27 T cell receptor beta chains originate from one sample sequenced in a study of CD8 T cells in ankylosing spondylitis. TCRdb ran MiXCR on the 5' RACE reads and lists one entry per CDR3 protein. The sample consists of about 140,000 distinct CDR3 sequences, about 7.3% of them appearing once. Sequenced sample: blood, either unsorted or a sorted T cell fraction (not recorded which). These TCRs come from a female donor with ankylosing spondylitis or in good health (not recorded which).

This clonotype was counted ten times or more. This chain links TRBV20-1 with TRBJ1-4; D is uncertain. This CDR3 has 12 amino acids. Germline V gene sequence: CDR1 DFQATT, CDR2 SNEGSKA (reference sequence). Trimming took off 7 bases at V and 3 bases at J, with 9 bases between the two ends. The CDR3 DNA sequence: TGCAGTGGAAGCGACGCTAATGAAAAACTGTTTTTT. It translates to CSGSDANEKLFF.

J is TRBJ2-2 and V is TRBV6-2 or TRBV6-3; TRBD2 matches 7 bases. The J segment lost 3 bases and the V segment lost 5 bases, leaving 6 bases of the junction unmatched. Per the germline V gene, CDR1 is MNHEY and CDR2 is SVGEGT. The length of the CDR3 is 15 residues. The CDR3 sequence is CASSPPGGYTGELFF. In DNA, the CDR3 is TGTGCCAGCAGTCCCCCGGGGGGATACACCGGGGAGCTGTTTTTT.

At least ten counts were recorded for this clonotype. This sequence joins TRBV29-1 and TRBJ2-2; D tentatively reads TRBD1 or TRBD2 (5 bases each). CDR1 is SQVTM, CDR2 ANQGSEA, per germline. This CDR3 comprises 13 residues. Deletions cut 7 bases from V and 1 base from J, with 10 bases between. CDR3 in amino acids: CSALGRNTGELFF. The DNA of the CDR3 is TGCAGCGCCCTGGGACGGAACACCGGGGAGCTGTTTTTT.

This clonotype has a count of ten or more. This sequence joins TRBV9 and TRBJ1-2, with D possibly TRBD1 on 6 matching bases. V was clipped by 3 bases and J by 5 bases, with 14 bases between them. The CDR3 length is 14 residues. Germline V gene data show CDR1 as SGDLS and CDR2 as YYNGEE. The CDR3: CASSDSAGTYGYTF. CDR3 in DNA: TGTGCCAGCAGCGACTCTGCGGGGACATATGGCTACACCTTC.

This clonotype was seen repeatedly, ten times or more. This rearrangement joins TRBV7-3 to TRBJ2-2; D call uncertain. V was shortened by 1 base and J by 5 bases, with 5 bases between the two germline ends. This CDR3 spans 13 amino acids. Germline CDR1 is SGHTA and CDR2 is FQGTGA. CDR3 coding DNA: TGTGCCAGCAGCTTAAAGGGAACCGGGGAGCTGTTTTTT. Its translation: CASSLKGTGELFF. Looking up the rest from reference TRBV7-3 and TRBJ2-2 gives the full variable domain: GAGVSQTPSNKVTEKGKYVELRCDPISGHTALYWYRQSLGQGPEFLIYFQGTGAADDSGLPNDRFFAVRPEGSVSTLKIQRTERGDSAVYLCASSLKGTGELFFGEGSRLTVL.

This clonotype came up a few times. The V and J genes are TRBV18 and TRBJ1-4; weak D call: TRBD1 (5 bases). V lost 0 bases and J lost 5, with 10 bases in between. The germline V gene encodes CDR1 KGHSH and CDR2 LQKENI. This CDR3 is 15 amino acids long. In DNA form, the CDR3 reads TGTGCCAGCTCACCACCGGGGCAGACCAATGAAAAACTGTTTTTT. This sequence encodes CASSPPGQTNEKLFF.

This clonotype has a count of ten or more. The V and J genes are TRBV18 and TRBJ2-7; D assignment may be TRBD1 or TRBD2 (5 bases each). This CDR3 region has 14 residues. Trimming shortened V by 6 bases and J by 0 bases, and 12 bases separated the two germline ends. Germline V lookup: CDR1 KGHSH, CDR2 LQKENI. Written as DNA, the CDR3 is TGTGCCAGCTCCCAACGGGGCTACTCCTACGAGCAGTACTTC. This translates into CASSQRGYSYEQYF.

A few counts support this clonotype. This chain connects TRBV9 to TRBJ2-7, with D tentatively TRBD2 (7 bases). The CDR3 spans 15 residues. Germline CDR1 and CDR2: SGDLS and YYNGEE. V was clipped by 3 bases and J by 1 base, with 14 bases between them. The CDR3 sequence is CASSEGGTNSYEQYF. DNA for the CDR3: TGTGCCAGCAGCGAGGGGGGGACAAATTCCTACGAGCAGTACTTC.

The chain carries TRBV20-1 and TRBJ2-3, with TRBD1 as a possible D gene (5 bases). The CDR3 covers 14 residues. Trimming cost V 0 bases and J 3 bases, with 10 bases left between them. The germline V gene encodes CDR1 DFQATT and CDR2 SNEGSKA (reference sequence). The CDR3 nucleotides are TGCAGTGCTAGAGACAGGGTTTTGACAGATACGCAGTATTTT. This encodes CSARDRVLTDTQYF.

This clonotype was seen at least ten times. The DNA for the CDR3 is TGCAGTGCCCCGGGACAGGGGTGGGAAAAACTGTTTTTT. Protein: CSAPGQGWEKLFF. The chain uses TRBV20-1 and TRBJ1-4; 10 nucleotides match TRBD1. The CDR3 covers 13 residues. The J segment lost 8 bases and the V segment lost 6 bases, leaving 6 bases of the junction unmatched. Germline values: CDR1 DFQATT, CDR2 SNEGSKA (reference sequence).

Ten or more counts support this clonotype. The chain carries TRBV6-1 and TRBJ2-2; no reliable D call. V gave up 2 bases and J gave up 4 bases, with 11 bases separating them. CDR1 is MNHNS and CDR2 is SASEGT in the germline V gene. The CDR3 is made up of 15 amino acids. The CDR3 spells CASSEFEDPTGELFF. The CDR3 nucleotides are TGTGCCAGCAGTGAATTTGAAGACCCCACCGGGGAGCTGTTTTTT.

The sample holds many counts of this clonotype. This rearrangement joins TRBV13 to TRBJ2-7; 7 bases agree with TRBD1. The CDR3 loop spans 15 amino acids. V gave up 5 bases and J gave up 3 bases; unmatched junction bases: 10. Germline loops: CDR1 PRHDT, CDR2 FYEKMQ (reference sequence). The CDR3 loop reads CASSHTGERLYEQYF. The DNA of the CDR3 is TGTGCCAGCAGCCACACAGGGGAACGGCTCTACGAGCAGTACTTC. Together with reference TRBV13 and TRBJ2-7, the CDR3 gives the full variable domain: AAGVIQSPRHLIKEKRETATLKCYPIPRHDTVYWYQQGPGQDPQFLISFYEKMQSDKGSIPDRFSAQQFSDYHSELNMSSLELGDSALYFCASSHTGERLYEQYFGPGTRLTVT.

Many counts were recorded for this clonotype. This sequence joins TRBV18 and TRBJ1-2, with TRBD1 matching over 8 bases. CDR1 is KGHSH and CDR2 is LQKENI in the germline V gene. V lost 3 bases to trimming and J lost 0 bases; unmatched junction nucleotides: 3. The CDR3 has 15 amino acids. CDR3 DNA sequence: TGTGCCAGCTCACCGACAGGGGAAGCTAACTATGGCTACACCTTC. It is translated as CASSPTGEANYGYTF.

In this sample, this clonotype turned up many times. This rearrangement joins TRBV5-1 to TRBJ2-7; possibly TRBD1 or TRBD2 for D (5 bases each). CDR1 and CDR2 (germline): SGHRS, YFSETQ. The CDR3 is made up of 15 amino acids. Trimming pared 0 bases from V and 0 bases from J, leaving 10 bases between. The CDR3 bases are TGCGCCAGCAGCTTGGGCGTAGGGACCTCCTACGAGCAGTACTTC. It yields the protein CASSLGVGTSYEQYF.

This clonotype was counted many times. The J gene is TRBJ2-7, the V gene TRBV5-6, with 7 bases identical to TRBD1. The CDR3 spans 16 residues. Germline-derived CDR1 and CDR2 are SGHDT and YYEEEE. V was clipped by 0 bases and J by 4 bases; unmatched bases: 10. CDR3 residues: CASSLDGTVSRYEQYF. CDR3 sequence (DNA): TGTGCCAGCAGCTTGGACGGGACAGTATCTCGGTACGAGCAGTACTTC.

This clonotype was seen at least ten times. The chain employs TRBV12-3 or TRBV12-4 and TRBJ1-4; possible D gene TRBD1, 6 bases. The CDR3 totals 14 residues. Trimming took 3 bases from V and 3 from J, leaving 8 bases between them. This chain's CDR3 is CASSFTGSNEKLFF. The CDR3 DNA reads TGTGCCAGCAGTTTTACAGGGTCTAATGAAAAACTGTTTTTT.

The J gene is TRBJ2-2, the V gene TRBV7-9; 10 bases are a match to TRBD2. The CDR3 spans 16 residues. Germline values: CDR1 SEHNR, CDR2 FQNEAQ (reference sequence). V shed 5 bases and J 4 bases; nucleotides not matched to a gene: 7. The CDR3 is CASSGPLAGFTGELFF. The CDR3 DNA reads as TGTGCCAGCAGCGGCCCACTAGCGGGGTTCACCGGGGAGCTGTTTTTT.

The genes are TRBV7-9 and TRBJ2-6; TRBD1 matches at 7 bases. The CDR3 loop spans 16 amino acids. V was clipped by 3 bases and J by 2 bases; unmatched bases: 4. Germline V gene lookup returns CDR1 SEHNR and CDR2 FQNEAQ (reference sequence). CDR3 loop: CASSLIRGTGANVLTF. CDR3 nucleotides: TGTGCCAGCAGCTTGATCAGGGGGACTGGGGCCAACGTCCTGACTTTC.

This clonotype occurred many times. The J gene is TRBJ2-2, the V gene TRBV5-5; TRBD1 might be the D (5 bases). CDR1 and CDR2 (germline): SGHKS, YYEKEE (reference sequence). The length of the CDR3 is 14 residues. V was pared by 3 bases and J by 6 bases, with 12 bases between. The CDR3 sequence: CASSWKAGPGELFF. As DNA, the CDR3 is TGTGCCAGCAGCTGGAAGGCAGGGCCCGGGGAGCTGTTTTTT.

This clonotype was picked up many times. The chain joins TRBV29-1 to TRBJ1-1; D is uncertain. The CDR3 covers 13 residues. V was pared by 7 bases and J by 3 bases, with 15 bases between. Germline loops: CDR1 SQVTM, CDR2 ANQGSEA. CDR3 protein: CSGVVGFYTEAFF. DNA for the CDR3: TGCAGCGGTGTAGTGGGATTTTACACTGAAGCTTTCTTT. Using reference TRBV29-1 and TRBJ1-1 for the parts outside the CDR3, the full variable domain is SAVISQKPSRDICQRGTSLTIQCQVDSQVTMMFWYRQQPGQSLTLIATANQGSEATYESGFVIDKFPISRPNLTFSTLTVSNMSPEDSSIYLCSGVVGFYTEAFFGQGTRLTVV.

This clonotype was counted at least ten times. The CDR3 reads CASSFGTSSYNEQFF. CDR3 sequence (DNA): TGTGCCAGCAGTTTTGGGACTAGTTCCTACAATGAGCAGTTCTTC. The gene calls are TRBV12-3 or TRBV12-4 and TRBJ2-1; 8 bases are shared with TRBD2. CDR3 length: 15 residues. Trimming took 3 bases from V and 1 from J; bases not matched to a gene: 2.

This clonotype has ten or more counts. This sequence joins TRBV2 and TRBJ2-7, with D possibly TRBD2 on 5 matching bases. Per the germline V gene, CDR1 is SNHLY and CDR2 is FYNNEI. The CDR3 contains 13 residues. Trimming cost V 4 bases and J 7 bases, with 14 bases left between them. CDR3 sequence reads: CASSVGVRSEQYF. The CDR3 DNA follows: TGTGCCAGCAGTGTCGGGGTCCGAAGTGAGCAGTACTTC.

The chain carries TRBV12-3 or TRBV12-4 and TRBJ1-2, with no clear D. This CDR3 comprises 18 residues. The CDR3 nucleotides are TGTACCCGCAGTTTAGAAGGGCCCAACTCCCTGCTTAACTATGGCTACACCTTC. As protein: CTRSLEGPNSLLNYGYTF.

Concerning this clonotype itself: A much more abundant neighbour one base away suggests this may be a read error. This rearrangement joins TRBV12-3 or TRBV12-4 to TRBJ2-7; 7 bases are a match to TRBD2. The CDR3 contains 14 residues. J gave up 3 bases and V 6 bases, and 8 bases lay outside the gene matches. CDR3 nucleotides: TGTGCCAGCAGCTCCACTGCGGGAGTCTACGAGCAGTACTTC. Its protein product is CASSSTAGVYEQYF.

This clonotype was detected ten times or more. This chain uses TRBV29-1 with TRBJ1-2; D is ambiguous. Looked up from germline, CDR1 is SQVTM and CDR2 is ANQGSEA. CDR3 length: 12 amino acids. V lost 0 bases and J lost 8, with 10 bases in between. The DNA of the CDR3 is TGCAGCGTTGAAGATTCGAGAGGCGGCTACACCTTC. This gives the protein CSVEDSRGGYTF.

This clonotype was counted ten times or more. The gene calls are TRBV10-3 and TRBJ2-7; tentative D call: TRBD2 (5 bases). The CDR3 spans 12 residues. Looked up from germline, CDR1 is ENHRY and CDR2 is SYGVKD. Trimming pared 0 bases from V and 9 bases from J, leaving 9 bases between. The CDR3 sequence: CAISESEGRQYF. CDR3 sequence (DNA): TGTGCCATCAGTGAGTCAGAGGGAAGGCAGTACTTC.

The sample holds many counts of this clonotype. The V and J genes are TRBV5-6 and TRBJ2-7; D is ambiguous. V was cut by 1 base and J by 4 bases, with 6 bases left in between. Germline lookup yields CDR1 SGHDT and CDR2 YYEEEE. The CDR3 sequence is 12 residues long. The CDR3 loop is CASSLFRYEQYF. The CDR3, as DNA: TGTGCCAGCAGCTTGTTCCGATACGAGCAGTACTTC. Full variable domain (remainder filled in from reference TRBV5-6 and TRBJ2-7): DAGVTQSPTHLIKTRGQQVTLRCSPKSGHDTVSWYQQALGQGPQFIFQYYEEEERQRGNFPDRFSGHQFPNYSSELNVNALLLGDSALYLCASSLFRYEQYFGPGTRLTVT.